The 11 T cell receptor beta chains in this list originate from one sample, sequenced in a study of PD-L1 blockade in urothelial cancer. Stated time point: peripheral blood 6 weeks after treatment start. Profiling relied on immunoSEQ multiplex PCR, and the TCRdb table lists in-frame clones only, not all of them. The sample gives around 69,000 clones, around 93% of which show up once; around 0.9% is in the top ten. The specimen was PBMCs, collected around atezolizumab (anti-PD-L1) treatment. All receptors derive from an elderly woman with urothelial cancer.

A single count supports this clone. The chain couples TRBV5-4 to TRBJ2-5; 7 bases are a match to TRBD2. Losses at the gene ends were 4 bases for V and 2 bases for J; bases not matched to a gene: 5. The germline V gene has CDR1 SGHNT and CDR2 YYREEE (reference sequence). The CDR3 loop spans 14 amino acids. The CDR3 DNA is TGTGCCAGCAGCCTAGCGGTGACGCAAGAGACCCAGTACTTC. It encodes CASSLAVTQETQYF. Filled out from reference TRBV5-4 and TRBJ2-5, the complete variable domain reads ETGVTQSPTHLIKTRGQQVTLRCSSQSGHNTVSWYQQALGQGPQFIFQYYREEENGRGNFPPRFSGLQFPNYSSELNVNALELDDSALYLCASSLAVTQETQYFGPGTRLLVL.

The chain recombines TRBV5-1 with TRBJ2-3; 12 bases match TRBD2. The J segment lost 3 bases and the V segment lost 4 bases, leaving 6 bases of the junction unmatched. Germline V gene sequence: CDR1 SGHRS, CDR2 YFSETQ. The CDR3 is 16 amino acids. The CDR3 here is CASSTPSGRATDTQYF. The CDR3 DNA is TGCGCCAGCAGCACACCTAGCGGGAGGGCAACAGATACGCAGTATTTT.

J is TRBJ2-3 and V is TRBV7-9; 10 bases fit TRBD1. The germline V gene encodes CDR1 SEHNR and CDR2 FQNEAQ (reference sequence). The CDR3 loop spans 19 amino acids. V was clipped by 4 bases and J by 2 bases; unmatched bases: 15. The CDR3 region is CASSSPTSRTGGPTDTQYF. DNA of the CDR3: TGTGCCAGCAGCTCCCCCACGTCGAGGACAGGGGGGCCCACAGATACGCAGTATTTT. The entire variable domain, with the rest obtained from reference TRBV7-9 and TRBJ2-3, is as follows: DTGVSQNPRHKITKRGQNVTFRCDPISEHNRLYWYRQTLGQGPEFLTYFQNEAQLEKSRLLSDRFSAERPKGSFSTLEIQRTEQGDSAMYLCASSSPTSRTGGPTDTQYFGPGTRLTVL.

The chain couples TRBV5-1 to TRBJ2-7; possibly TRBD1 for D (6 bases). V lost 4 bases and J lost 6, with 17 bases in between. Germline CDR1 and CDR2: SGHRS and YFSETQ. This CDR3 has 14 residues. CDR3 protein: CASSIDRPAGEQYF. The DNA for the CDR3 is TGCGCCAGCAGCATAGACAGGCCGGCCGGCGAGCAGTACTTC.

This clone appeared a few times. CDR3 region: CSVHPGQRSDEQYF. As DNA, the CDR3 is TGCAGCGTCCATCCGGGACAGAGGAGCGACGAGCAGTACTTC. V is TRBV29-1 and J is TRBJ2-7, with 7 positions matching TRBD1. V was pared by 6 bases and J by 5 bases, with 13 bases of the junction left unmatched. The CDR3 sequence is 14 residues long. Germline V gene data show CDR1 as SQVTM and CDR2 as ANQGSEA.

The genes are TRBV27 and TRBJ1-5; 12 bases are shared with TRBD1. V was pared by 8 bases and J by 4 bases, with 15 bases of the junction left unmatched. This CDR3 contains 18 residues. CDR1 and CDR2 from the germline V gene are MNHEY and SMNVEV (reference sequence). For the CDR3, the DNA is TGTGCCAGCTGCCCTGCCACCGGGACAGGGGGCCGAAATCAGCCCCAGCATTTT. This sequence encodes CASCPATGTGGRNQPQHF.

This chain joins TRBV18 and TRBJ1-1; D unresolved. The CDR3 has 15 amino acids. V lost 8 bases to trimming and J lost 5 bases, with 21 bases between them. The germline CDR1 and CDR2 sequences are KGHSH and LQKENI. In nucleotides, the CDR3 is TGTGCCAGCACGCCTCTAGGAGGAACTGGGACTGAAGCTTTCTTT. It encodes CASTPLGGTGTEAFF.

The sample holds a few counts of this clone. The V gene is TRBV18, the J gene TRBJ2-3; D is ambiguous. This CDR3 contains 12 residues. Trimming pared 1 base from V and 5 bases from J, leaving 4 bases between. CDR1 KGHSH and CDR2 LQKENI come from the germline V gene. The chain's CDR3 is CASSPLGDTQYF. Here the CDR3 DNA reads TGTGCCAGCTCACCACTCGGAGATACGCAGTATTTT. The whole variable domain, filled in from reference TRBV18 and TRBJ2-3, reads NAGVMQNPRHLVRRRGQEARLRCSPMKGHSHVYWYRQLPEEGLKFMVYLQKENIIDESGMPKERFSAEFPKEGPSILRIQQVVRGDSAAYFCASSPLGDTQYFGPGTRLTVL.

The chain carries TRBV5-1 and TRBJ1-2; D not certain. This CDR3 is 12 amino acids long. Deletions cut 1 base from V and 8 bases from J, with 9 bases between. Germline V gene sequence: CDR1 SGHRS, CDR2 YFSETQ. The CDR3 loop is CASSLPGRGYTF. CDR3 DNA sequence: TGCGCCAGCAGCTTGCCGGGTCGCGGCTACACCTTC.

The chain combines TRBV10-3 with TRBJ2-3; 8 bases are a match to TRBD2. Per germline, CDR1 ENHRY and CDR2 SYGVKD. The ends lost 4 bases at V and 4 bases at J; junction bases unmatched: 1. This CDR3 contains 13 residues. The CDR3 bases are TGTGCCATCAGTGTGCGGGAGGCAGATACGCAGTATTTT. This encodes CAISVREADTQYF.

In nucleotides, the CDR3 is TGTGCCAGCAGCCGTTTAGGGGGTTCAGAGACCCAGTACTTC. As protein: CASSRLGGSETQYF. V usage is TRBV28 and J usage is TRBJ2-5; D may be TRBD1 (6 bases). Per germline, CDR1 MDHEN and CDR2 SYDVKM. V was shortened by 6 bases and J by 4 bases, with 15 bases between the two germline ends. The CDR3 is 14 residues long.